The source of this TCR beta chain is a study of CD4 T cells in relation to SARS-CoV-2 and coronaviruses. The V and J ends lost 5 bases and 7 bases, in that order; junction bases with no gene match: 10. The length of the CDR3 is 15 residues. Germline-derived CDR1 and CDR2 are LNHDA and SQIVND (reference sequence). Assay: immunoSEQ multiplex PCR; the TCRdb copy retains only in-frame clones and omits some. Here the sample spans roughly 15,000 clones, 79% being singletons. About this clone: Its antigen is unidentified.

Before the COVID-19 pandemic, during about 2010-2018, CD4+ T cells were taken from unexposed donors. CD4+ T cells were isolated from the cells after about ten days of culture. The genes are TRBV19 and TRBJ1-4, with 7 bases that match TRBD1. What was sequenced was CD4+ T cells from PBMCs, cultured in vitro. This TCR was sampled from a human donor in good health. The CDR3 region is CASSPSRQGGEKLFF. CDR3 in DNA: TGTGCCAGTAGTCCTTCTCGGCAGGGGGGTGAAAAACTGTTTTTT. Drawing the rest from reference TRBV19 and TRBJ1-4, the complete variable domain is DGGITQSPKYLFRKEGQNVTLSCEQNLNHDAMYWYRQDPGQGLRLIYYSQIVNDFQKGDIAEGYSVSREKKESFPLTVTSAQKNPTAFYLCASSPSRQGGEKLFFGSGTQLSVL.